A single sample gave rise to the 3 T cell receptor beta chains below, sequenced in a study of response to subunit inactivated influenza vaccine. TCRdb reprocessed the RT-PCR reads via MiXCR and lists one record per CDR3 protein. The sample has fewer than 700,000 distinct CDR3 sequences, roughly 13% seen once. This specimen was PBMCs from blood, taken 40 to 50 days after vaccination. The receptors stem from a man aged 45-65 years who received an inactivated influenza vaccine.

This clonotype was found a few times. The rearrangement links TRBV10-3 to TRBJ2-1, with 9 bases aligning to TRBD2. Per germline, CDR1 ENHRY and CDR2 SYGVKD. V shed 2 bases and J 6 bases; nucleotides not matched to a gene: 2. This CDR3 is built from 14 residues. As DNA, the CDR3 is TGTGCCATCAGTGAGCCTAGCGGGGCCAATGAGCAGTTCTTC. Translation: CAISEPSGANEQFF.

V is TRBV4-1 and J is TRBJ2-2, with a tentative D call TRBD1 (5 bases). CDR3 length: 16 residues. Per the germline V gene, CDR1 is MGHRA and CDR2 is YSYEKL. Trimming cost V 3 bases and J 3 bases, with 14 bases left between them. CDR3 amino acids: CASSQSGALDTGELFF. The DNA for the CDR3 is TGCGCCAGCAGCCAGAGTGGGGCCCTAGACACCGGGGAGCTGTTTTTT.

This chain joins TRBV5-1 and TRBJ2-3; 7 nucleotides agree with TRBD1. Germline loops: CDR1 SGHRS, CDR2 YFSETQ. The CDR3 contains 16 residues. With 3 bases clipped from V and 0 bases from J, the junction kept 7 bases outside the gene matches. The CDR3, as DNA: TGCGCCAGCAGCTCCCCCGGACAGGTGAGCACAGATACGCAGTATTTT. It codes for CASSSPGQVSTDTQYF.